Following are 31 T cell receptor beta chains from one sample sequenced in a study of CD8 T cells in Susac syndrome. RNA was extracted with the RNeasy kit, and a quantity of about 0.5 to 1 ug was reverse transcribed using random hexamers. TCRdb itself ran the immunoSEQ multiplex PCR reads through MiXCR, one entry per CDR3 protein. The table has over 95,000 distinct CDR3 sequences, about nine tenths seen once. Sample: CD4+ T cells from PBMCs. The receptors derive from a human donor in good health.

In its sample, this clonotype was seen once. The chain uses TRBV7-2 and TRBJ1-5, with TRBD1 matching 8 bases. Germline V gives CDR1 SGHTA, CDR2 FQGNSA. The ends lost 5 bases at V and 4 bases at J; junction bases unmatched: 10. The CDR3 covers 16 residues. The CDR3 DNA sequence: TGTGCCAGCAGCGAACTAACAGGGGGGAGTAATCAGCCCCAGCATTTT. Translation gives CASSELTGGSNQPQHF.

This chain connects TRBV7-2 to TRBJ1-1, with 7 bases fitting TRBD1. J gave up 1 base and V 0 bases, and 2 bases lay outside the gene matches. The germline V gene encodes CDR1 SGHTA and CDR2 FQGNSA. This CDR3 region has 15 residues. Here the CDR3 reads CASSLADRRNTEAFF. Here the CDR3 DNA reads TGTGCCAGCAGCTTAGCGGACAGGCGGAACACTGAAGCTTTCTTT. The full variable domain, with the rest looked up from reference TRBV7-2 and TRBJ1-1, is GAGVSQSPSNKVTEKGKDVELRCDPISGHTALYWYRQSLGQGLEFLIYFQGNSAPDKSGLPSDRFSAERTGGSVSTLTIQRTQQEDSAVYLCASSLADRRNTEAFFGQGTRLTVV.

This chain links TRBV3-1 with TRBJ2-1; D is undetermined. V was cut by 5 bases and J by 9 bases, with 11 bases left in between. Germline V gives CDR1 LGHDT, CDR2 YNNKEL (reference sequence). The CDR3 loop spans 12 amino acids. CDR3 nucleotides: TGTGCCAGCAGCTCCCCAGTGGGTGAGCAGTTCTTC. Residues: CASSSPVGEQFF.

The CDR3 loop reads CASSLESRTDTQYF. DNA of the CDR3: TGTGCCAGCAGCCTCGAGTCCCGCACAGATACGCAGTATTTT. The chain has TRBV3-1 and TRBJ2-3; D is undetermined. CDR1 is LGHDT and CDR2 is YNNKEL in the germline V gene (reference sequence). This CDR3 has 14 amino acids. V was shortened by 4 bases and J by 1 base, with 9 bases between the two germline ends.

The chain recombines TRBV14 with TRBJ2-2; D is unresolved. V lost 7 bases and J lost 8, with 14 bases in between. The CDR3 spans 13 residues. Germline CDR1 reads SGHDN; CDR2 reads FVKESK. CDR3 nucleotide sequence: TGTGCCAGCACACCGGCCCCCCAAGGGGAGCTGTTTTTT. This gives the protein CASTPAPQGELFF.

The chain is built from TRBV6-2 or TRBV6-3 and TRBJ1-5; D possibly corresponds to TRBD1 (5 bases). Germline V CDR1 and CDR2: MNHEY, SVGEGT. The CDR3 sequence is 18 residues long. Between the trimmed V and J ends, which lost 2 bases and 1 base, there was a span of 18 bases. The CDR3 sequence: CASSYLHWGAGSNQPQHF. The CDR3 DNA sequence: TGTGCCAGCAGTTACCTTCACTGGGGCGCGGGGAGCAATCAGCCCCAGCATTTT.

CDR3: CASSSATSGSGAPTDTQYF. CDR3 bases: TGTGCCAGCAGCTCGGCGACTAGCGGGAGTGGGGCCCCAACAGATACGCAGTATTTT. The chain recombines TRBV7-9 with TRBJ2-3; 12 bases are shared with TRBD2. The CDR3 contains 19 residues. From germline, CDR1 is SEHNR and CDR2 FQNEAQ (reference sequence). The J segment lost 3 bases and the V segment lost 4 bases, leaving 14 bases of the junction unmatched.

V and J are TRBV5-1 and TRBJ2-5; D may match TRBD1 or TRBD2 (5 bases each). The CDR3 loop spans 15 amino acids. Germline CDR1 and CDR2: SGHRS and YFSETQ. V lost 4 bases and J 5 bases, leaving 18 bases between the germline ends. The CDR3 DNA sequence: TGCGCCAGCAGCCGGGACCGTACGTCTTCGGAGACCCAGTACTTC. Residues: CASSRDRTSSETQYF. The complete variable domain, with remaining parts taken from reference TRBV5-1 and TRBJ2-5, reads KAGVTQTPRYLIKTRGQQVTLSCSPISGHRSVSWYQQTPGQGLQFLFEYFSETQRNKGNFPGRFSGRQFSNSRSEMNVSTLELGDSALYLCASSRDRTSSETQYFGPGTRLLVL.

The chain couples TRBV19 to TRBJ2-7, with D unresolved. CDR3 length: 14 residues. The germline V gene encodes CDR1 LNHDA and CDR2 SQIVND (reference sequence). Trimming took off 7 bases at V and 0 bases at J, with 13 bases between the two ends. The CDR3 DNA reads as TGTGCCAGTACCACTGGACCCAGCTCCTACGAGCAGTACTTC. It translates to CASTTGPSSYEQYF. Drawing the rest from reference TRBV19 and TRBJ2-7, the complete variable domain is DGGITQSPKYLFRKEGQNVTLSCEQNLNHDAMYWYRQDPGQGLRLIYYSQIVNDFQKGDIAEGYSVSREKKESFPLTVTSAQKNPTAFYLCASTTGPSSYEQYFGPGTRLTVT.

The chain links TRBV13 to TRBJ2-7; D is unresolved. The CDR3 is made up of 14 amino acids. Germline CDR1 and CDR2: PRHDT and FYEKMQ (reference sequence). V gave up 2 bases and J gave up 2 bases, with 10 bases separating them. CDR3 coding DNA: TGTGCCAGCAGCTTAATACAGATACCCTACGAGCAGTACTTC. Its protein product is CASSLIQIPYEQYF. The full variable domain, in which reference TRBV13 and TRBJ2-7 provide the parts outside the CDR3, is AAGVIQSPRHLIKEKRETATLKCYPIPRHDTVYWYQQGPGQDPQFLISFYEKMQSDKGSIPDRFSAQQFSDYHSELNMSSLELGDSALYFCASSLIQIPYEQYFGPGTRLTVT.

This clonotype was counted between two and nine times. This chain connects TRBV19 to TRBJ2-7, with TRBD1 identical over 9 bases. The CDR3 contains 15 residues. Germline CDR1 LNHDA, CDR2 SQIVND (reference sequence). Unmatched junction bases numbered 5, after V lost 5 bases and J lost 0 bases. This CDR3 reads CASSPRQGGSYEQYF. Here the CDR3 DNA reads TGTGCCAGTAGTCCCCGACAGGGGGGCTCCTACGAGCAGTACTTC.

The CDR3 DNA reads TGCAGCGTTGAAGAGTCAAACTATGGCTACACCTTC. Its protein is CSVEESNYGYTF. The chain carries TRBV29-1 and TRBJ1-2; no firm D call. This CDR3 is 12 amino acids long. Germline CDR1 and CDR2: SQVTM and ANQGSEA. Trimming shortened V by 0 bases and J by 2 bases, and 4 bases separated the two germline ends.

The genes are TRBV21-1 and TRBJ2-5; the D call of TRBD1 is as the table states it, not checked on the DNA. TRBV21-1 is labeled a pseudogene. The CDR3 has 16 residues. DNA for the CDR3: TGTGCCAGCAGCAAAGCGCGGGGGGGCCGGTGGGAGACCCAGTACTTC. Its protein is CASSKARGGRWETQYF.

This chain links TRBV29-1 with TRBJ1-1; TRBD1 is a possible D gene (5 bases). V was cut by 5 bases and J by 4 bases, with 14 bases left in between. Germline V gives CDR1 SQVTM, CDR2 ANQGSEA. The CDR3 spans 13 residues. The CDR3 sequence is CSVTRSGGTEAFF. The DNA of the CDR3 is TGCAGCGTTACCCGGAGCGGGGGCACTGAAGCTTTCTTT.

The chain is built from TRBV6-1 and TRBJ2-1; D is possibly TRBD1 (5 bases). Trimming removed 5 bases at V and 5 bases at J, with 19 bases between. The CDR3 is 16 amino acids. Per germline, CDR1 MNHNS and CDR2 SASEGT. As DNA, the CDR3 is TGTGCCAGCAGTCTGGCCCAAAGACAGATCAACAATGAGCAGTTCTTC. Its translation: CASSLAQRQINNEQFF.

In its sample, this clonotype was seen once. The J gene is TRBJ2-7, the V gene TRBV7-2; the D is unclear. This CDR3 is built from 15 residues. Germline V gene sequence: CDR1 SGHTA, CDR2 FQGNSA. Trimming left V 5 bases short and J 6 bases short, with 20 bases between. CDR3 sequence (DNA): TGTGCCAGCAGCAAAACTAACGGACGGAAGGGCGAGCAGTACTTC. Encoded protein: CASSKTNGRKGEQYF.

This clonotype was seen a few times. The rearrangement uses TRBV7-8 and TRBJ2-5; maybe TRBD1 (5 bases). The germline V and J ends were trimmed by 1 base and 4 bases, with 7 bases remaining between them. Germline V gene data show CDR1 as SGHVS and CDR2 as FQNEAQ. The CDR3 sequence is 13 residues long. The chain's CDR3 is CASSLGGRETQYF. The CDR3 nucleotides read TGTGCCAGCAGCTTAGGGGGCCGAGAGACCCAGTACTTC.

V gene TRBV7-3 combines with J gene TRBJ2-1; the D gene is possibly TRBD1 (5 bases). Per the germline V gene, CDR1 is SGHTA and CDR2 is FQGTGA. CDR3 length: 13 amino acids. Deletions cut 5 bases from V and 9 bases from J, with 14 bases between. The CDR3 DNA sequence: TGTGCCAGCAGCCGAATACAGGACACTGAGCAGTTCTTC. This gives the protein CASSRIQDTEQFF. The whole variable domain, remainder taken from reference TRBV7-3 and TRBJ2-1, is GAGVSQTPSNKVTEKGKYVELRCDPISGHTALYWYRQSLGQGPEFLIYFQGTGAADDSGLPNDRFFAVRPEGSVSTLKIQRTERGDSAVYLCASSRIQDTEQFFGPGTRLTVL.

The CDR3 region has the DNA TGCAGCGTTCGGATCGATGTTTCCTACAATGAGCAGTTCTTC. Its protein product is CSVRIDVSYNEQFF. The chain joins TRBV29-1 to TRBJ2-1, with D uncertain. Germline V gives CDR1 SQVTM, CDR2 ANQGSEA. The CDR3 sequence is 14 residues long. Between the trimmed V and J ends, which lost 5 bases and 1 base, there was a span of 12 bases.

The CDR3 spells CASSPRGGGNQPQHF. CDR3 nucleotide sequence: TGTGCCAGCAGTCCCCGTGGGGGAGGCAATCAGCCCCAGCATTTT. The genes are TRBV12-3 or TRBV12-4 and TRBJ1-5, with D perhaps TRBD1 (5 bases). Deletions cut 5 bases from V and 2 bases from J, with 13 bases between. This CDR3 spans 15 amino acids.

The chain carries TRBV11-1 and TRBJ2-7, with TRBD2 as a possible D gene (6 bases). The CDR3 sequence is 14 residues long. The germline V and J ends were trimmed by 4 bases and 3 bases, with 13 bases remaining between them. CDR1 and CDR2 from the germline V gene are SGHAT and FQDESV (reference sequence). DNA for the CDR3: TGTGCCAGCAGCTCGGAGGGCAGACTCTACGAGCAGTACTTC. Translating gives CASSSEGRLYEQYF.

The CDR3 DNA is TGCAGCGTTGAAGGACTGGACAGACCTAATGGCTACACCTTC. This gives the protein CSVEGLDRPNGYTF. This chain joins TRBV29-1 and TRBJ1-2; the D gene is possibly TRBD1 (6 bases). V lost 1 base, J lost 6 bases, and 15 bases lay in between. Germline V lookup: CDR1 SQVTM, CDR2 ANQGSEA. This CDR3 has 14 residues.

This clonotype was seen more than once but under ten times. The chain couples TRBV25-1 to TRBJ2-7; possible D gene TRBD1, 5 bases. Trimming stripped 3 bases from V and 4 bases from J, with 10 bases between. CDR1 is MGHDK, CDR2 SYGVNS, per germline. CDR3 length: 13 amino acids. CDR3 protein: CASSDRVPYEQYF. CDR3 bases: TGTGCCAGCAGTGACAGGGTTCCTTACGAGCAGTACTTC.

The gene calls are TRBV18 and TRBJ1-6; D is possibly TRBD1 (5 bases). Looked up from germline, CDR1 is KGHSH and CDR2 is LQKENI. This CDR3 is built from 18 residues. Trimming pared 6 bases from V and 7 bases from J, leaving 25 bases between. In DNA form, the CDR3 reads TGTGCCAGCTCCTTCAGGGTCCTTACCGCACCATCAAATTCACCCCTCCACTTT. This sequence encodes CASSFRVLTAPSNSPLHF.

To note about this clonotype: The missing conserved phenylalanine or tryptophan at the end of this CDR3 makes a read error likely. V gene TRBV13 combines with J gene TRBJ2-7; TRBD1 agrees at 9 bases. The junction had 15 bases not matched to a gene; V was cut back by 6 bases and J by 9 bases. Germline assignment: CDR1 PRHDT and CDR2 FYEKMQ (reference sequence). CDR3 length: 15 residues. Here the CDR3 DNA reads TGTGCCAGCAGTTCGACCGGGACAGGGTCTTATGGGCAGTACTCC. Translation: CASSSTGTGSYGQYS.

The chain links TRBV29-1 to TRBJ1-2; D ambiguous. Germline V gene sequence: CDR1 SQVTM, CDR2 ANQGSEA. Trimming removed 0 bases from V and 4 bases from J, with 12 bases in between. The CDR3 has 14 amino acids. The CDR3 spells CSVEDNALGYGYTF. The CDR3 nucleotides read TGCAGCGTTGAAGATAACGCTCTTGGCTATGGCTACACCTTC. Full variable domain (outside the CDR3, taken from reference TRBV29-1 and TRBJ1-2): SAVISQKPSRDICQRGTSLTIQCQVDSQVTMMFWYRQQPGQSLTLIATANQGSEATYESGFVIDKFPISRPNLTFSTLTVSNMSPEDSSIYLCSVEDNALGYGYTFGSGTRLTVV.

In this sample, this clonotype turned up a few times. The gene calls are TRBV5-6 and TRBJ2-7; 8 bases fit TRBD1. Trimming removed 0 bases from V and 8 bases from J; junction bases left unmatched: 4. The CDR3 consists of 13 residues. CDR1 is SGHDT, CDR2 YYEEEE, per germline. The CDR3 nucleotides are TGTGCCAGCAGCTTGGGACAGGGGTTGAAGCAGTACTTC. This codes for CASSLGQGLKQYF.

This chain links TRBV29-1 with TRBJ1-2; possible D gene TRBD1, 6 bases. Trimming took off 7 bases at V and 4 bases at J, with 16 bases between the two ends. CDR1 and CDR2 from the germline V gene are SQVTM and ANQGSEA. The CDR3 length is 13 residues. CDR3 nucleotide sequence: TGCAGCGCCCTAGGGGAAGGGGGCTATGGCTACACCTTC. Translated, it gives CSALGEGGYGYTF.

The gene calls are TRBV20-1 and TRBJ2-2; D is tentatively TRBD1 or TRBD2 (5 bases each). V was clipped by 0 bases and J by 1 base, with 9 bases between them. This CDR3 is built from 15 residues. Germline V gene sequence: CDR1 DFQATT, CDR2 SNEGSKA (reference sequence). For the CDR3, the DNA is TGCAGTGCTAGAGAGGGGACGAGGAACACCGGGGAGCTGTTTTTT. It is translated as CSAREGTRNTGELFF.

This chain links TRBV6-4 with TRBJ2-1, with 13 bases matching TRBD2. V shed 3 bases and J 8 bases; nucleotides not matched to a gene: 4. The CDR3 consists of 15 residues. Germline-derived CDR1 and CDR2 are MRHNA and SNTAGT. The CDR3 sequence is CASSETSGGPDEQFF. The CDR3 DNA is TGTGCCAGCAGTGAGACTAGCGGGGGGCCCGATGAGCAGTTCTTC.

This rearrangement joins TRBV14 to TRBJ1-2, with 7 positions matching TRBD1. CDR1 SGHDN and CDR2 FVKESK come from the germline V gene. This CDR3 is built from 15 residues. With V trimmed by 3 bases and J by 5 bases, 9 bases remained unmatched. CDR3 amino acids: CASSQSRGQFYGYTF. The CDR3, as DNA: TGTGCCAGCAGCCAGAGCCGGGGACAGTTTTATGGCTACACCTTC.